Listed below are T cell receptor beta chains from one sample, sequenced in a study of human T cells and chemical hapten exposure. TCRdb re-derived calls from the 5' RACE reads in MiXCR, one entry per CDR3 protein. Among roughly 81,000 distinct CDR3 sequences listed, more than 7% were seen once. These receptors came from a male donor in good health. Each CDR3 is given with its conserved first and last residue. A D gene is named only where the DNA matches it firmly. The size field is filled for only some rows; it gives once, few, many or a size class.

v_gene: TRBV27; abundance: few; d_gene: NA; j_gene: TRBJ1-5; CDR3aa: CASSLEGTNQPQHF; CDR3nt: TGTGCCAGCAGTTTAGAGGGGACCAATCAGCCCCAGCATTTT
v_gene: TRBV3-1; abundance: NA; d_gene: TRBD1; j_gene: TRBJ2-5; CDR3aa: CASTLAGDRGQETQYF; CDR3nt: TGTGCCAGCACCCTAGCAGGGGACAGGGGGCAAGAGACCCAGTACTTC
v_gene: TRBV7-9; abundance: many; d_gene: NA; j_gene: TRBJ2-3; CDR3aa: CASSFGRDTQYF; CDR3nt: TGTGCCAGCAGCTTTGGTCGCGATACGCAGTATTTT
v_gene: TRBV7-9; abundance: many; d_gene: NA; j_gene: TRBJ1-6; CDR3aa: CASSAKGLKSSYNSPLHF; CDR3nt: TGTGCCAGCAGCGCTAAGGGGCTTAAAAGCTCCTATAATTCACCCCTCCACTTT
v_gene: TRBV7-9; abundance: NA; d_gene: TRBD1; j_gene: TRBJ2-3; CDR3aa: CASSLRQGPTDTQYF; CDR3nt: TGTGCCAGCAGCTTGCGACAGGGACCTACAGATACGCAGTATTTT
v_gene: TRBV6-5; abundance: NA; d_gene: TRBD1; j_gene: TRBJ1-5; CDR3aa: CASSYSTGNNQPQHF; CDR3nt: TGTGCCAGCAGTTACTCGACAGGGAACAATCAGCCCCAGCATTTT
v_gene: TRBV7-6; abundance: NA; d_gene: NA; j_gene: TRBJ2-3; CDR3aa: CASSLRPRAPDTQYF; CDR3nt: TGTGCCAGCAGCTTACGCCCGAGGGCCCCAGATACGCAGTATTTT
v_gene: TRBV14; abundance: many; d_gene: NA; j_gene: TRBJ1-1; CDR3aa: CASSQFWGYTEAFF; CDR3nt: TGTGCCAGCAGCCAATTTTGGGGATACACTGAAGCTTTCTTT
v_gene: TRBV6-1; abundance: many; d_gene: NA; j_gene: TRBJ1-5; CDR3aa: CASITGRGLDIGNQPQHF; CDR3nt: TGTGCCAGCATTACGGGCAGGGGCCTTGACATCGGGAATCAGCCCCAGCATTTT
v_gene: TRBV20-1; abundance: NA; d_gene: NA; j_gene: TRBJ2-2; CDR3aa: CSAGRGKNTGELFF; CDR3nt: TGCAGTGCGGGACGGGGGAAGAACACCGGGGAGCTGTTTTTT
v_gene: TRBV27; abundance: NA; d_gene: NA; j_gene: TRBJ1-1; CDR3aa: CASSFRTEAFF; CDR3nt: TGTGCCAGCAGTTTTCGGACAGAAGCTTTCTTT
v_gene: TRBV13; abundance: NA; d_gene: TRBD2; j_gene: TRBJ2-1; CDR3aa: CASSSLSGRAGDEQFF; CDR3nt: TGTGCCAGCAGCTCCCTTAGCGGGAGGGCCGGGGATGAGCAGTTCTTC
v_gene: TRBV27; abundance: few; d_gene: NA; j_gene: TRBJ2-7; CDR3aa: CASRKDRSLYEQYF; CDR3nt: TGTGCCAGCAGGAAAGACAGGTCTTTGTACGAGCAGTACTTC
v_gene: TRBV13; abundance: many; d_gene: TRBD1; j_gene: TRBJ2-1; CDR3aa: CASSRTGQGVSSSYNEQFF; CDR3nt: TGTGCCAGCAGCCGTACGGGACAGGGGGTTTCTAGCTCCTACAATGAGCAGTTCTTC
v_gene: TRBV7-9; abundance: few; d_gene: NA; j_gene: TRBJ2-1; CDR3aa: CASTPPVYNEQFF; CDR3nt: TGTGCCAGCACCCCCCCCGTATACAATGAGCAGTTCTTC
v_gene: TRBV11-2; abundance: few; d_gene: NA; j_gene: TRBJ1-1; CDR3aa: CASSLPAGAYTEAFF; CDR3nt: TGTGCCAGCAGCTTACCGGCGGGGGCTTACACTGAAGCTTTCTTT
v_gene: TRBV2; abundance: few; d_gene: NA; j_gene: TRBJ1-2; CDR3aa: CASTPIPSYGYTF; CDR3nt: TGTGCCAGCACCCCCATCCCGTCCTATGGCTACACCTTC
v_gene: TRBV6-2/TRBV6-3; abundance: few; d_gene: NA; j_gene: TRBJ1-2; CDR3aa: CASSYTDYGYTF; CDR3nt: TGTGCCAGCAGTTACACGGACTATGGCTACACCTTC